The clone carrying this TCR beta chain was seen once. Clones were read by immunoSEQ multiplex PCR, and TCRdb kept only the in-frame ones, dropping some. The sample records roughly 140,000 clones, around 80% being singletons. The record originates from a study of blood T cell repertoires in COVID-19. The clonotype was recovered from a man in his sixties with acute or convalescent COVID-19. The sequencing sample was made of peripheral blood.

CDR3 sequence (DNA): TGTGCCAGCAACATACAGGGAAGGTTTTACAATGAGCAGTTCTTC. Translating gives CASNIQGRFYNEQFF. The chain links TRBV7-9 to TRBJ2-1; TRBD1 might be the D (6 bases). CDR1 and CDR2 (germline): SEHNR, FQNEAQ (reference sequence). The CDR3 has 15 amino acids. V was trimmed by 7 bases and J by 4 bases, leaving 17 bases between them.